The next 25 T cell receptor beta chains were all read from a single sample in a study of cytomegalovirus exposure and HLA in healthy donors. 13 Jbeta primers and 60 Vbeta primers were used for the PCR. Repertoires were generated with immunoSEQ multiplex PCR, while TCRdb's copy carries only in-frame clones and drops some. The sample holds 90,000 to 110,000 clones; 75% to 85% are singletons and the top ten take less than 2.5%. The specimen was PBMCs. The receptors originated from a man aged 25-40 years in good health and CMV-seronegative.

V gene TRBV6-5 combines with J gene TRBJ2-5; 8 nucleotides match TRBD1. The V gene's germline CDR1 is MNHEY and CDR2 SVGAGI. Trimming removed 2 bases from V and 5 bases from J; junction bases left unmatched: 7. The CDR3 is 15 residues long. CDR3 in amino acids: CASSYLIQGEETQYF. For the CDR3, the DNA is TGTGCCAGCAGTTACCTAATACAGGGGGAGGAGACCCAGTACTTC.

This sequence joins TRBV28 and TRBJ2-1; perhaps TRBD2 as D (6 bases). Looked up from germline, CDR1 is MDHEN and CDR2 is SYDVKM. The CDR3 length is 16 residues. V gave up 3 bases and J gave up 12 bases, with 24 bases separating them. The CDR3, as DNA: TGTGCCAGCAGTTTTGCTAGCGCCACCTACAATGAAGGGCAGTTCTTC. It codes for CASSFASATYNEGQFF.

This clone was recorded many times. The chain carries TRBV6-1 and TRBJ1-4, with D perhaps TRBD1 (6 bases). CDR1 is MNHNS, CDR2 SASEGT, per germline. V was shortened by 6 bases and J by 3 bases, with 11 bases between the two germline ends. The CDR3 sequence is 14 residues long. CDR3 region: CASRLDSANEKLFF. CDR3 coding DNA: TGTGCCAGCAGATTGGACAGCGCTAATGAAAAACTGTTTTTT.

The CDR3 here is CASSPGDSIYGYTF. DNA for the CDR3: TGTGCCAGCAGCCCGGGGGACAGTATCTATGGCTACACCTTC. The rearrangement links TRBV11-2 to TRBJ1-2; the match to TRBD1 covers 7 bases. Germline V gene lookup returns CDR1 SGHAT and CDR2 FQNNGV. J was trimmed by 4 bases and V by 5 bases; bases with no gene match: 7. The CDR3 is 14 amino acids.

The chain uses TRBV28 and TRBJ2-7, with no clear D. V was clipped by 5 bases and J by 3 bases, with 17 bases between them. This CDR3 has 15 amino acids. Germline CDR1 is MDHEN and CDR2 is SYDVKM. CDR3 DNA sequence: TGTGCCAGCAGTGACCCAGGCCTCACCTACTACGAGCAGTACTTC. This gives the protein CASSDPGLTYYEQYF.

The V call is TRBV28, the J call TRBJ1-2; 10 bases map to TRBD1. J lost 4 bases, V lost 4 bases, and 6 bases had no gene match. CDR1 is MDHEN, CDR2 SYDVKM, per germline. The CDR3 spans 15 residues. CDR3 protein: CASSYRTGGVYGYTF. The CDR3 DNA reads TGTGCCAGCAGTTACAGGACAGGGGGTGTCTATGGCTACACCTTC.

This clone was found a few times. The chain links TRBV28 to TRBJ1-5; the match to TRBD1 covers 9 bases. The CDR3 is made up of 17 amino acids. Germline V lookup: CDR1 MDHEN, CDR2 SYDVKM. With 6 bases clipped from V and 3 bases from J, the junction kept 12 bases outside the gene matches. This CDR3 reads CASRTDPGQGNNQPQHF. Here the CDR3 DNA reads TGTGCCAGCAGGACGGATCCGGGACAGGGCAACAATCAGCCCCAGCATTTT.

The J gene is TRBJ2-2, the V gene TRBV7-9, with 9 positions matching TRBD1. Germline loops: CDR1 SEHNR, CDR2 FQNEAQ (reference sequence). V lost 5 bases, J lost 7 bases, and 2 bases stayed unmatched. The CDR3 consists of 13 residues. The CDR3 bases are TGTGCCAGCAGCGGGACAGGGATCGGGGAGCTGTTTTTT. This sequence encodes CASSGTGIGELFF.

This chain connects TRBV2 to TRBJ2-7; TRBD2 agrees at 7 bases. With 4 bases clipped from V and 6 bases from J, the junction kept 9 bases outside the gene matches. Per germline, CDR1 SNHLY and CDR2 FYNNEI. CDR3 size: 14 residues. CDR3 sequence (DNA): TGTGCCAGCAGTGCTAGGGAGGGTATGCGCGAGCAGTACTTC. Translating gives CASSAREGMREQYF. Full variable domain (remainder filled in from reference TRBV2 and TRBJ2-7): EPEVTQTPSHQVTQMGQEVILRCVPISNHLYFYWYRQILGQKVEFLVSFYNNEISEKSEIFDDQFSVERPDGSNFTLKIRSTKLEDSAMYFCASSAREGMREQYFGPGTRLTVT.

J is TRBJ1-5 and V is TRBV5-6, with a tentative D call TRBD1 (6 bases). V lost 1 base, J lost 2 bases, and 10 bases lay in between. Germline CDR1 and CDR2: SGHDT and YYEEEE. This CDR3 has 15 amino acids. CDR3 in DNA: TGTGCCAGCAGCTTGACAGGGCGCGGCAATCAGCCCCAGCATTTT. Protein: CASSLTGRGNQPQHF.

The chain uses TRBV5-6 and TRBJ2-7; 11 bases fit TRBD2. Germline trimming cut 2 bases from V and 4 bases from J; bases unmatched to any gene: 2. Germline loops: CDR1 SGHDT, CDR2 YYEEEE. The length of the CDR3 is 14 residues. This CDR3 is CASSLLAGAYEQYF. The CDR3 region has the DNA TGTGCCAGCAGCTTACTAGCGGGAGCGTACGAGCAGTACTTC.

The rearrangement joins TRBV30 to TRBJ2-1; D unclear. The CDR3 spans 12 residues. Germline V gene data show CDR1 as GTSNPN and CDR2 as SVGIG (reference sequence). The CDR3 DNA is TGTGCGCAACGGCGGAGTGTTCATGAGCAGTTCTTC. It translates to CAQRRSVHEQFF.

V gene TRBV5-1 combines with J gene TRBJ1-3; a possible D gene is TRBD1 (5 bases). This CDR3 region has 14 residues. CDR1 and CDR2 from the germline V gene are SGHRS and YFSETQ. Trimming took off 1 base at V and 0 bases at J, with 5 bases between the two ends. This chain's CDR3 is CASSLTGSGNTIYF. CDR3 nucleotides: TGCGCCAGCAGCTTGACAGGCTCTGGAAACACCATATATTTT.

CDR3 bases: TGTGCCAGTAGTATCTGGGGGCTCCGTGATGAGCAGTTCTTC. Its protein product is CASSIWGLRDEQFF. The chain joins TRBV19 to TRBJ2-1; a weak D match, TRBD1 (6 bases). Germline V CDR1 and CDR2: LNHDA, SQIVND (reference sequence). The V gene lost 3 bases and the J gene lost 8 bases, with 14 bases spanning the gap. There are 14 residues in the CDR3.

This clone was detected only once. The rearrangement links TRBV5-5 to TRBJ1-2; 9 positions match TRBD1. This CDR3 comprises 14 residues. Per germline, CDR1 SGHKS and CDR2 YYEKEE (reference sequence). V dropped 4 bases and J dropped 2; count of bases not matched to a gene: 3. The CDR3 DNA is TGTGCCAGCAGCCGCGGACAGGGGAACTATGGCTACACCTTC. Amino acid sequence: CASSRGQGNYGYTF.

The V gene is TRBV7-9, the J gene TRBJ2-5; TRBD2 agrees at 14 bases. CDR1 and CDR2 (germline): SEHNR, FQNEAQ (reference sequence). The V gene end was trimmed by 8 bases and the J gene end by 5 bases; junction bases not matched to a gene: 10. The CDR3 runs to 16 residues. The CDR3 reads CASGPGTSGGLETQYF. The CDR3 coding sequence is TGTGCCAGCGGACCCGGGACTAGCGGGGGACTGGAGACCCAGTACTTC.

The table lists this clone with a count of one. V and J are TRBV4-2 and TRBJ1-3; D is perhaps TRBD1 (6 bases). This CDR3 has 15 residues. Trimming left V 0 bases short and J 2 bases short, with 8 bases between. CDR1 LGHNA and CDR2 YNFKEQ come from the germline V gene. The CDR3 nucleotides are TGTGCCAGCAGCCAAGAGCCAGGGGCTGGAAACACCATATATTTT. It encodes CASSQEPGAGNTIYF.

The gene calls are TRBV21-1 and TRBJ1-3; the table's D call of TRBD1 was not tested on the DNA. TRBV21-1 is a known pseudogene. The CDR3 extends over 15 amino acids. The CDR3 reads CASSRITVSGNTIYF. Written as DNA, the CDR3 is TGTGCCAGCAGCAGAATTACAGTCTCTGGAAACACCATATATTTT.

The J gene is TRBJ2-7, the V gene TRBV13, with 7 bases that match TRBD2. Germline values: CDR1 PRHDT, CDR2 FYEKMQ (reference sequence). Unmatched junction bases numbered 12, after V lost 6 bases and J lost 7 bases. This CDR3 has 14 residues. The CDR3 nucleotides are TGTGCCAGCAGTGCTCGGACTAGTAAAAGGGAGCAGTACTTC. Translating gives CASSARTSKREQYF. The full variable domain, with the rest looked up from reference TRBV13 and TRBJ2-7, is AAGVIQSPRHLIKEKRETATLKCYPIPRHDTVYWYQQGPGQDPQFLISFYEKMQSDKGSIPDRFSAQQFSDYHSELNMSSLELGDSALYFCASSARTSKREQYFGPGTRLTVT.

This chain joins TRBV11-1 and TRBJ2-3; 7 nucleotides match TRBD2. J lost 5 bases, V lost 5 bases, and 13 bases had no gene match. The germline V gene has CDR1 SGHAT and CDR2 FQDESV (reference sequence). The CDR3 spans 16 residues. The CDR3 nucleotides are TGTGCCAGCAGCGCCCGTCTAGGGACTACAGTAGATACGCAGTATTTT. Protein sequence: CASSARLGTTVDTQYF.

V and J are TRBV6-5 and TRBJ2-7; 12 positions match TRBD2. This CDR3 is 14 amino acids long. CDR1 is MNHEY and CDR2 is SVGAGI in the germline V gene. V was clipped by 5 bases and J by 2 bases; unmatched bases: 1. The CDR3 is CASSRTSGTYEQYF. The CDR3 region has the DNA TGTGCCAGCAGTCGGACTAGCGGGACCTACGAGCAGTACTTC.

CDR3 coding DNA: TGTGCCAGCAGCCAGTGGACAGGGAATCAGCCCCAGCATTTT. Translated: CASSQWTGNQPQHF. J is TRBJ1-5 and V is TRBV11-2; 8 bases are a match to TRBD1. This CDR3 has 14 amino acids. V lost 5 bases to trimming and J lost 4 bases; unmatched junction nucleotides: 4. Germline CDR1 is SGHAT and CDR2 is FQNNGV.

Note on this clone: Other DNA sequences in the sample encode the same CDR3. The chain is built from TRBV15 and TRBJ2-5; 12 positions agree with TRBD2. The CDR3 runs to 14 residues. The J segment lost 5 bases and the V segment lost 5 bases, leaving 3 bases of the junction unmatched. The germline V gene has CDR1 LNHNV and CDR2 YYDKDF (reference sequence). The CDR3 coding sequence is TGTGCCACCAGCCCTCTAGCGGGAGGGGAGACCCAGTACTTC. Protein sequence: CATSPLAGGETQYF.

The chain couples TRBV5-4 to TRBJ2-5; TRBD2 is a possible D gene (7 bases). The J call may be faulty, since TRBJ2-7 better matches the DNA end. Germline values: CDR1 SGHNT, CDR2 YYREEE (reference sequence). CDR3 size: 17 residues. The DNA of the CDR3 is TGTGCCAGCAGCTTGGGGGGGCGCGGGGGAATGCCCTACGAGCAGTACTTC. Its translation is CASSLGGRGGMPYEQYF.

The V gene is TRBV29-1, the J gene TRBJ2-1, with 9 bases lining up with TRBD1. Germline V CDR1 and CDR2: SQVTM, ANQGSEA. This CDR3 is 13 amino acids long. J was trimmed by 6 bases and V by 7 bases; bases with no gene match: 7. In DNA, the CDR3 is TGCAGCGGCGGGACAGGGACTGGCAATGAGCAGTTCTTC. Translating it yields CSGGTGTGNEQFF.